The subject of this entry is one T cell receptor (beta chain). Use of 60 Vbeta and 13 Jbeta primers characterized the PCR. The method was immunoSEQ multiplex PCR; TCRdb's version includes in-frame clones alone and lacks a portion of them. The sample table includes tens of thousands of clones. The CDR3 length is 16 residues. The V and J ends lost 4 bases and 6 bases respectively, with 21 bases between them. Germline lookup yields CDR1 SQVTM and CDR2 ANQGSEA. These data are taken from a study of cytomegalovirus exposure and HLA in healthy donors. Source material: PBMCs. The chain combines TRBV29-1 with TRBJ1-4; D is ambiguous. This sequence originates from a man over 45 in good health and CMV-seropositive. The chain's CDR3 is CSVATRLVGWDEKLFF. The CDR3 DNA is TGCAGCGTTGCCACCCGCCTCGTCGGGTGGGATGAAAAACTGTTTTTT.